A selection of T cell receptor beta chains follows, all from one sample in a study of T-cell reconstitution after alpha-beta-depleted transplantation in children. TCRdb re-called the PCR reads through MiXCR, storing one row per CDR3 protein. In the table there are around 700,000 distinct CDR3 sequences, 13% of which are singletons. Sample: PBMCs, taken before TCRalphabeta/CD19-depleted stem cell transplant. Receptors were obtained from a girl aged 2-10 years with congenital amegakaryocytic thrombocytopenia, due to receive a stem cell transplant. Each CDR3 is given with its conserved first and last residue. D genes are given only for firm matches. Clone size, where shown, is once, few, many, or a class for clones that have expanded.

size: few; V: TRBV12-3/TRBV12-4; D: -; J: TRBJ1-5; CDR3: CASSWAETNQPQHF; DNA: TGTGCCAGCAGTTGGGCAGAAACTAATCAGCCCCAGCATTTT
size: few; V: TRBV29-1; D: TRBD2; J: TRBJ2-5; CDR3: CSVEEGLAGSETQYF; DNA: TGCAGCGTTGAGGAGGGACTAGCGGGATCTGAGACCCAGTACTTC
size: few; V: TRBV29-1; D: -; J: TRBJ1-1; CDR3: CSVDEAEWNTEAFF; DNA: TGCAGCGTTGATGAAGCAGAGTGGAACACTGAAGCTTTCTTT
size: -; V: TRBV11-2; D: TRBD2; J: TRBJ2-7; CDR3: CASSLEGGLADLRGQYF; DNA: TGTGCCAGCAGCTTAGAGGGAGGACTAGCGGACCTACGAGGGCAGTACTTC
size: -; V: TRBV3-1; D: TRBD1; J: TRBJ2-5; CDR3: CASSHADRGETQYF; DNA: TGTGCCAGCAGCCACGCGGACAGGGGCGAGACCCAGTACTTC
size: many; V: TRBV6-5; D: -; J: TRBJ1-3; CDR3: CASSLGFPSNGNTIYF; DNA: TGTGCCAGCAGTTTGGGTTTCCCGAGCAACGGAAACACCATATATTTT
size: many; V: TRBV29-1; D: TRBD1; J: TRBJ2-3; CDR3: CSVENRGTDTQYF; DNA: TGCAGCGTTGAGAACAGGGGGACAGATACGCAGTATTTT
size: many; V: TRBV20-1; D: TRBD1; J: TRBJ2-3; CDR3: CSAPSGGRSTDTQYF; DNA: TGCAGTGCTCCCTCAGGGGGCCGTAGCACAGATACGCAGTATTTT
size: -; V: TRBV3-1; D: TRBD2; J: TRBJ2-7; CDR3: CASCQGISGTSGLIWEQYF; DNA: TGTGCCAGCTGCCAAGGGATCTCCGGGACTAGCGGTTTGATATGGGAGCAGTACTTC
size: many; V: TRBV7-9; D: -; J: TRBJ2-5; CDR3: CASMTEETQYF; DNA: TGTGCCAGCATGACAGAAGAGACCCAGTACTTC
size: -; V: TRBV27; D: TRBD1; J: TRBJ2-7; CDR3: CASSLRGRTYF; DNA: TGTGCCAGCAGCCTCAGGGGGCGGACGTACTTC
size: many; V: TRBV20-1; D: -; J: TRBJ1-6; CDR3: CSAREQVIYNSPLHF; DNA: TGCAGTGCTAGAGAGCAGGTGATCTATAATTCACCCCTCCACTTT
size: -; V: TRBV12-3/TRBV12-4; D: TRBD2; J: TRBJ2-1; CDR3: CASSLGPGTSGINRVYNEQFF; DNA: TGTGCCAGCAGTTTGGGACCCGGGACTAGCGGGATCAATAGGGTCTACAATGAGCAGTTCTTC
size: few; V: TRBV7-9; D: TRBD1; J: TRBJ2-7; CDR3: CASSPRQGPAYEQYF; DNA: TGTGCCAGCAGCCCTAGACAGGGGCCAGCCTACGAGCAGTACTTC
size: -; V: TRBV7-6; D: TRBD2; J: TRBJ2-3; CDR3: CASSSAGLADASTDTQYF; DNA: TGTGCCAGCAGCTCAGCGGGACTAGCGGATGCTAGCACAGATACGCAGTATTTT
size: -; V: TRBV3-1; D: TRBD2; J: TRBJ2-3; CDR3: CASSDRAGESTDTQYF; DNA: TGTGCCAGCAGCGACAGAGCGGGAGAGAGTACAGATACGCAGTATTTT
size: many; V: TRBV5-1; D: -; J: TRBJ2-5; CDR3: CASSIRLLQETQYF; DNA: TGCGCCAGCAGCATACGACTACTCCAAGAGACCCAGTACTTC
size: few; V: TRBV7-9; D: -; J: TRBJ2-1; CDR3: CASSLPVGNNEQFF; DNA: TGTGCCAGCAGCTTACCTGTCGGTAACAATGAGCAGTTCTTC
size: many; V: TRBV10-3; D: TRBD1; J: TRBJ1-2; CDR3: CAISGTRDRGYTF; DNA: TGTGCCATCAGTGGAACTCGGGACAGGGGCTACACCTTC
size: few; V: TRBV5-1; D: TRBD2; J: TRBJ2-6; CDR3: CASSSSGSFGANVLTF; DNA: TGCGCCAGCAGCTCTAGCGGGAGTTTTGGGGCCAACGTCCTGACTTTC
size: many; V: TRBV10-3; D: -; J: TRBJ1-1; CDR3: CAISASGEAFF; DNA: TGTGCCATCAGTGCGAGTGGTGAAGCTTTCTTT
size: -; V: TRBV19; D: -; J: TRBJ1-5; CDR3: CASGAGNSNQPQHF; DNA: TGTGCCAGTGGGGCAGGGAATAGCAATCAGCCCCAGCATTTT
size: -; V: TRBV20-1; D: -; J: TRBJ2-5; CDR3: CSVRGPRPETQYF; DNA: TGCAGTGTCCGCGGTCCTCGGCCAGAGACCCAGTACTTC
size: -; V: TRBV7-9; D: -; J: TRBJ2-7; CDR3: CASSRDLFNEQYF; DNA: TGTGCCAGCAGCCGGGACTTATTTAACGAGCAGTACTTC
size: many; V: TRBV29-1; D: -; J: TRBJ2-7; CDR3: CSVVVGSSYEQYF; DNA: TGCAGCGTTGTCGTGGGCAGCTCCTACGAGCAGTACTTC
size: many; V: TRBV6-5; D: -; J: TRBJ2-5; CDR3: CASSYRSSVGETQYF; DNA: TGTGCCAGCAGTTACCGGAGTTCGGTTGGGGAGACCCAGTACTTC
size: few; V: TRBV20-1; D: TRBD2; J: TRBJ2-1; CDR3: CSGGGPLSGRAGYNEQFF; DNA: TGCAGTGGGGGGGGGCCCCTTAGCGGGAGGGCGGGGTACAATGAGCAGTTCTTC
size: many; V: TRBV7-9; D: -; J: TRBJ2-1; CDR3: CASSFGNPSYNEQFF; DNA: TGTGCCAGCAGCTTCGGGAACCCCTCCTACAATGAGCAGTTCTTC
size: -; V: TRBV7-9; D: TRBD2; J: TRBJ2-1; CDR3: CASSREREIPYNEQFF; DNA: TGTGCCAGCAGTCGTGAGCGGGAGATCCCCTACAATGAGCAGTTCTTC
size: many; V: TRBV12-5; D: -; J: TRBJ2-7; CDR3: CASGLGFGPYEQYF; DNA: TGTGCTAGTGGTTTGGGCTTTGGTCCCTACGAGCAGTACTTC
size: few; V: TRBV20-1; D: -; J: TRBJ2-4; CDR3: CSAPAPGTIVEHIQYF; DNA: TGCAGTGCCCCGGCCCCCGGGACCATCGTCGAGCACATTCAGTACTTC
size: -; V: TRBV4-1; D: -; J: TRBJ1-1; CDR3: CASSQDPVRTDRNTEAFF; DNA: TGCGCCAGCAGCCAAGATCCTGTCCGGACAGACAGGAACACTGAAGCTTTCTTT
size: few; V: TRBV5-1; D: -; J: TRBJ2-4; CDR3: CASKLAGPQNIQYF; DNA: TGCGCCAGCAAGCTTGCTGGGCCGCAAAACATTCAGTACTTC
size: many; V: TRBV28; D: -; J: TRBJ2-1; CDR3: CASSYGQPGDEQFF; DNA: TGTGCCAGCAGTTACGGACAGCCGGGCGATGAGCAGTTCTTC
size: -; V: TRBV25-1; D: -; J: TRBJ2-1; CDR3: CASSRLSNEQFF; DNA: TGTGCCAGCAGTCGACTGAGCAATGAGCAGTTCTTC
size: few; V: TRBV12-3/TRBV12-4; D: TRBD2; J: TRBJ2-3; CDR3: CASSPLLAGGPDTQYF; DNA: TGTGCCAGCAGCCCCCTTCTAGCGGGAGGACCAGATACGCAGTATTTT